Listed below are T cell receptor beta chains from one sample, sequenced in a study of shared clonotypes between healthy human individuals. Some clones are missing from TCRdb's copy, which holds only in-frame ones; the method was immunoSEQ multiplex PCR. Among millions of clones listed, 93% were seen once. Sequencing was done on a sample of naive CD8+ T cells from PBMCs. Receptor source: a young man in good health. Some clones in this sample may be carry-over from other donors' samples. The CDR3 runs from the conserved cysteine through the conserved F or W. The order of the fields is J gene, V gene, D gene, clone size, CDR3 DNA, CDR3 protein. The D gene is left open where the match is weak. Size is omitted from some rows. Given values are once, few, many or a class for expanded clones.

TRBJ1-1 | TRBV30 | . | few | TGTGCCTGGAGTTTAGGGCAGACTGAAGCTTTCTTT | CAWSLGQTEAFF
TRBJ2-1 | TRBV29-1 | . | . | TGCAGCGTTGGGGGGGCAACCAATGAGCAGTTCTTC | CSVGGATNEQFF
TRBJ1-3 | TRBV10-3 | . | . | TGTGCCATCGACGCAGGAGGAAGAACTGGAAACACCATATATTTT | CAIDAGGRTGNTIYF
TRBJ2-7 | TRBV19 | . | . | TGTGCCAGTAGTATCCGAACAGGCTTCTCCTACGAGCAGTACTTC | CASSIRTGFSYEQYF
TRBJ2-1 | TRBV7-3 | . | . | TGTGCCAGCAGCGCCTCTAGGGGCAATGAGCAGTTCTTC | CASSASRGNEQFF
TRBJ2-1 | TRBV28 | TRBD1 | . | TGTGCCAGCAGTGAACACGGACAGGGTTCCAATGAGCAGTTCTTC | CASSEHGQGSNEQFF
TRBJ2-7 | TRBV28 | . | . | TGTGCCAGCAGAAGGTGGGGGGAAAGCTCCTACGAGCAGTACTTC | CASRRWGESSYEQYF
TRBJ2-5 | TRBV7-8 | TRBD1 | . | TGTGCCAGCAGCATTGACAGGGGGGAGACCCAGTACTTC | CASSIDRGETQYF
TRBJ2-1 | TRBV19 | . | . | TGTGCCAGTAGTATCGGAGGGCTGCAGTTCTTC | CASSIGGLQFF
TRBJ2-5 | TRBV10-3 | TRBD1 | . | TGTGCCACACAACAGGGGCAGCCGGAGACCCAGTACTTC | CATQQGQPETQYF
TRBJ2-7 | TRBV28 | TRBD1 | . | TGTGCCAGCAGTTCCGGGACAGGCGGCCCCGAGCAGTACTTC | CASSSGTGGPEQYF
TRBJ1-2 | TRBV30 | . | . | TGTGCCTGGACCCCGCTGGTCTATGGCTACACCTTC | CAWTPLVYGYTF
TRBJ2-1 | TRBV2 | . | . | TGTGCCAGCATGGCTGGGTGGGGGACTGAGCAGTTCTTC | CASMAGWGTEQFF
TRBJ2-1 | TRBV5-6 | . | . | TGTGCCAGCAGCCTTGGAGGACTGAATGAGCAGTTCTTC | CASSLGGLNEQFF
TRBJ1-1 | TRBV4-1 | . | . | TGCGCCAGCAGCCAAGTACAGGGTATGAACACTGAAGCTTTCTTT | CASSQVQGMNTEAFF
TRBJ2-7 | TRBV19 | . | . | TGTGCCAGTAGTATCGATGGGAAGGAGCAGTACTTC | CASSIDGKEQYF
TRBJ2-2 | TRBV25-1 | TRBD2 | once | TGTGCCAGCAGTGAACTTCCGGGACTAGCGGGCTACGCCGGGGAGCTGTTTTTT | CASSELPGLAGYAGELFF
TRBJ1-5 | TRBV2 | . | . | TGTGCCAGCGGACAGTGGAATCAGCCCCAGCATTTT | CASGQWNQPQHF
TRBJ1-2 | TRBV27 | . | . | TGTGCCAGCAGTTTTGGGCAGCGCTATGGCTACACCTTC | CASSFGQRYGYTF
TRBJ2-3 | TRBV27 | TRBD1 | . | TGTGCCAGCAGCTCCTCGGGACAGAGAACAGATACGCAGTATTTT | CASSSSGQRTDTQYF
TRBJ2-3 | TRBV7-7 | TRBD1 | . | TGTGCCAGCAGCTTAGAGACAGGGCTCACAGATACGCAGTATTTT | CASSLETGLTDTQYF
TRBJ2-7 | TRBV28 | . | . | TGTGCCAGCAGTTTGAGTGGGGGGAGCTCCTACGAGCAGTACTTC | CASSLSGGSSYEQYF
TRBJ1-4 | TRBV4-1 | . | . | TGCGCCAGCAGCCCTCCTAATAGGGCTAATGAAAAACTGTTTTTT | CASSPPNRANEKLFF
TRBJ2-5 | TRBV11-2 | . | . | TGTGCCAGCAGCTTTCCGGGAGTTCGAGAGACCCAGTACTTC | CASSFPGVRETQYF
TRBJ2-7 | TRBV19 | . | . | TGTGCCAGTAGCTTTGGGGAGCGGCACCGGGGGGAGCAGTACTTC | CASSFGERHRGEQYF
TRBJ2-7 | TRBV5-1 | TRBD2 | . | TGCGCCAGCAGCCTCGGACTAGCGGGCGTCTACGAGCAGTACTTC | CASSLGLAGVYEQYF
TRBJ2-2 | TRBV10-3 | TRBD1 | . | TGTGCCATCAGTGAGTCGATACCAGGGGGCACGTCGGGGGAGCTGTTTTTT | CAISESIPGGTSGELFF
TRBJ2-7 | TRBV11-3 | TRBD2 | . | TGTGCCAGCAGCTTAGGAGGGGGGGAGCGGGAGATCTACGAGCAGTACTTC | CASSLGGGEREIYEQYF
TRBJ2-1 | TRBV19 | TRBD2 | . | TGTGCCAGTACCCTGGGGACTAGCGGGAGAGGCTCCTACAATGAGCAGTTCTTC | CASTLGTSGRGSYNEQFF
TRBJ2-2 | TRBV5-1 | TRBD2 | . | TGCGCCAGCAGCAGGAGACTAGCGGGGAACACCGGGGAGCTGTTTTTT | CASSRRLAGNTGELFF
TRBJ2-7 | TRBV29-1 | . | . | TGCAGCGCGTGGGGTCTGGGGACGAACTACGAGCAGTACTTC | CSAWGLGTNYEQYF
TRBJ2-7 | TRBV4-1 | TRBD1 | . | TGCGCCAGCAGCCAAGATCGAGACAGGGTGGGTTACGAGCAGTACTTC | CASSQDRDRVGYEQYF
TRBJ1-1 | TRBV28 | . | . | TGTGCCAGCAGCCCAGCAAGGGAGAACACTGAAGCTTTCTTT | CASSPARENTEAFF
TRBJ2-7 | TRBV1 | . | . | TGCACCAGCAGCCGGACTAGCGGGAGGTACGAGCAGTACTTC | CTSSRTSGRYEQYF
TRBJ1-4 | TRBV2 | . | . | TGTGCCAGCAGTGACGAGGAGTTGGAGGAAAAACTGTTTTTT | CASSDEELEEKLFF
TRBJ2-7 | TRBV14 | TRBD1 | . | TGTGCCAGCAGCCATGGAGTAGGGGGACAGGGCTTCTACGAGCAGTACTTC | CASSHGVGGQGFYEQYF
TRBJ2-2 | TRBV4-1 | . | few | TGCGCCAGCAGACCCAGGGATCAGTCCGGGGAGCTGTTTTTT | CASRPRDQSGELFF
TRBJ1-2 | TRBV29-1 | . | once | TGCACCACCCAAGACTACACCTTC | CTTQDYTF
TRBJ2-5 | TRBV4-3 | . | once | TGCGCCAGCAGCCAAGAAGCGCAGGGAAGGGAGACCCAGTACTTC | CASSQEAQGRETQYF
TRBJ2-3 | TRBV29-1 | . | . | TGCAGCGTGGGGCTCAGTCTGTCTGATACGCAGTATTTT | CSVGLSLSDTQYF
TRBJ2-3 | TRBV13 | . | . | TGTGCCAGCAGCACCGGAGGCTGGGGCACAGATACGCAGTATTTT | CASSTGGWGTDTQYF
TRBJ2-3 | TRBV11-2 | TRBD2 | . | TGTGCCAGCAGCTCCGGGACTAGGGATACGCAGTATTTT | CASSSGTRDTQYF
TRBJ2-7 | TRBV9 | TRBD1 | . | TGTGCCAGCAGCGACTCCGACAGGGGGACCTACGAGCAGTACTTC | CASSDSDRGTYEQYF
TRBJ2-7 | TRBV4-1 | . | . | TGCGCCAGCAGCCAAGAGGGGGGATCCTACGAGCAGTACTTC | CASSQEGGSYEQYF
TRBJ2-7 | TRBV7-2 | . | . | TGTGCCAGCAGCATCGCGGACCCGGGGACCTCTACCTACGAGCAGTACTTC | CASSIADPGTSTYEQYF
TRBJ2-7 | TRBV7-9 | TRBD2 | . | TGTGCCAGCAGCCGAACTAGCGGGAGCTCCTACGAGCAGTACTTC | CASSRTSGSSYEQYF
TRBJ2-7 | TRBV9 | . | . | TGTGCCAGCAGCGCCGGGCAGCGCTACGAGCAGTACTTC | CASSAGQRYEQYF
TRBJ1-5 | TRBV28 | . | . | TGTGCCAGCAGCCCTCAGAGGGGCAATCAGCCCCAGCATTTT | CASSPQRGNQPQHF
TRBJ2-3 | TRBV27 | TRBD2 | . | TGTGCCAGCAGTTTATCATTTACCAGCCTAATGGGGGGGGATACGCAGTATTTT | CASSLSFTSLMGGDTQYF
TRBJ2-7 | TRBV27 | TRBD2 | . | TGTGCCAGCAGTTTACGGCTAGCGGGACCCTACGAGCAGTACTTC | CASSLRLAGPYEQYF
TRBJ2-2 | TRBV7-9 | TRBD2 | . | TGTGCCAGCACCAAACCGGGACTAGCGGGAGGAGGCACCGGGGAGCTGTTTTTT | CASTKPGLAGGGTGELFF
TRBJ2-7 | TRBV7-3 | . | . | TGTGCCAGCAGCTTAACTGGCTCAACCGGCGGCGAGCAGTACTTC | CASSLTGSTGGEQYF
TRBJ2-7 | TRBV6-1 | TRBD2 | . | TGTGCCAGCAGCAGGACTAGCGGGAGCTACGAGCAGTACTTC | CASSRTSGSYEQYF
TRBJ1-2 | TRBV2 | . | . | TGTGCCAGCAGTGAAACCCACGGACCCCCCTGCTACACCTTC | CASSETHGPPCYTF
TRBJ2-1 | TRBV10-3 | . | . | TGTGCCATCAGTCCTGGGTCAGGGCTTAACAATGAGCAGTTCTTC | CAISPGSGLNNEQFF
TRBJ2-1 | TRBV10-3 | . | . | TGTGCCATCGGACGGGACCGGGGCAATGAGCAGTTCTTC | CAIGRDRGNEQFF
TRBJ2-7 | TRBV7-9 | TRBD2 | . | TGTGCCAGCAGCTTATTACTAGCGGGAGCCCACGAGCAGTACTTC | CASSLLLAGAHEQYF
TRBJ2-7 | TRBV5-1 | . | . | TGCGCCAGCAGCTTGTATCAGGGCTACGAGCAGTACTTC | CASSLYQGYEQYF
TRBJ2-7 | TRBV29-1 | TRBD2 | . | TGCAGCGTTCACCTAGCGGGAGCTTACGAGCAGTACTTC | CSVHLAGAYEQYF
TRBJ2-3 | TRBV7-3 | TRBD1 | . | TGTGCCAGCAGCCCGGCCCGACAGGGAGGCACAGATACGCAGTATTTT | CASSPARQGGTDTQYF